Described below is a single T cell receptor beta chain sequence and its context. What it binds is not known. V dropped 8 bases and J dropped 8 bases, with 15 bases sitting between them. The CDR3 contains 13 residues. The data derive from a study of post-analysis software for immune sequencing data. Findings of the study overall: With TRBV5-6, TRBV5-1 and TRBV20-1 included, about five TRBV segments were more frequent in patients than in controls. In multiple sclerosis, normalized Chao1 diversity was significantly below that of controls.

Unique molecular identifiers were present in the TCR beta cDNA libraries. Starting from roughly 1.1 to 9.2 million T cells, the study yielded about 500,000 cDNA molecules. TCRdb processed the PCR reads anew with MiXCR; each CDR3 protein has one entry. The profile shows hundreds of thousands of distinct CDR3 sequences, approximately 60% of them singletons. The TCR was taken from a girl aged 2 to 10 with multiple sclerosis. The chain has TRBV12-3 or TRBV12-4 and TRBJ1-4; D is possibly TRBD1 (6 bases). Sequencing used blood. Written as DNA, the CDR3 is TGTGCCAGCTGCGGCTCGGGGGCGGAAAAACTGTTTTTT. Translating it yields CASCGSGAEKLFF.